The clone carrying this TCR beta chain was picked up a small number of times. Its antigen remains unknown. TCRdb re-called the 5' RACE reads through MiXCR, storing one row per CDR3 protein. The table includes 700,000 or so distinct CDR3 sequences, over 8.5% detected once. This sample is part of a study of identical twins. Findings of the study overall: There is a chance that invariant MAIT and iNKT cells partially muddied zero-insertion analyses. While abundant cord blood beta clonotypes carried fewer insertions, memory repertoires showed no such pattern. Modelling approaches yielded underestimates of out-of-frame TCR alpha sharing between monozygotic twins.

The same specimen was also included in a second study, on yellow fever vaccine responses in identical twins.

The sequence was obtained from a woman aged 18-35 years in good health. The sequencing input was PBMCs.

The CDR3 region is CASSFRQGRIPDTQYF. The CDR3 DNA sequence: TGTGCCAGCAGCTTCAGACAGGGACGAATCCCAGATACGCAGTATTTT. The V call is TRBV7-2, the J call TRBJ2-3; 7 bases line up with TRBD1. The germline V gene encodes CDR1 SGHTA and CDR2 FQGNSA. V lost 3 bases and J lost 4; bases outside the gene matches: 10. CDR3 length: 16 residues.